Included here is one T cell receptor (beta chain) sequence, with context. The data belong to a study of T cells after somatic rescue of genetic block. V lost 2 bases and J lost 1, with 5 bases in between. There are 13 residues in the CDR3. Germline loops: CDR1 KGHSH, CDR2 LQKENI. Repertoires were generated with immunoSEQ multiplex PCR, while TCRdb's copy carries only in-frame clones and drops some. The table shows 100,000 to 120,000 clones, with about 90% occurring only once. The material sequenced was peripheral blood mononuclear cells (PBMCs). The sequence was collected from a woman between 18 and 29 years old. The genes are TRBV18 and TRBJ2-5, with D uncertain. The CDR3 bases are TGTGCCAGCTCACCAGACGGCCAAGAGACCCAGTACTTC. Translation gives CASSPDGQETQYF.